Listed here are 27 T cell receptor beta chains from one sample, sequenced in a study of graft-versus-host responses after intestinal transplantation. The table came from immunoSEQ multiplex PCR; TCRdb's copy has only in-frame clones and leaves some out. The sample lists over 40,000 clones; 85% to 95% were seen once. The material sequenced was PBMCs, taken 750 to 850 days after a first intestinal transplant, on the day of a second. The receptors originated from a human patient who received an intestinal transplant, so some T cells may come from the graft donor.

The J gene is TRBJ1-2, the V gene TRBV5-1, with 7 bases fitting TRBD1. The CDR3 consists of 14 residues. Germline V gene lookup returns CDR1 SGHRS and CDR2 YFSETQ. The J segment lost 4 bases and the V segment lost 2 bases, leaving 5 bases of the junction unmatched. CDR3 in DNA: TGCGCCAGCAGCTTAGGGGGGACAGTCTATGGCTACACCTTC. It translates to CASSLGGTVYGYTF.

The gene calls are TRBV28 and TRBJ2-7, with 8 positions matching TRBD2. With V trimmed by 6 bases and J by 1 base, 8 bases remained unmatched. The CDR3 spans 15 residues. Per germline, CDR1 MDHEN and CDR2 SYDVKM. DNA of the CDR3: TGTGCCAGCAGAAACCCCAAGCGGGGGTCCTACGAGCAGTACTTC. This gives the protein CASRNPKRGSYEQYF.

This rearrangement joins TRBV29-1 to TRBJ1-2; D gene unclear. The CDR3 sequence is 11 residues long. Between the trimmed V and J ends, which lost 3 bases and 5 bases, there was a span of 7 bases. Per the germline V gene, CDR1 is SQVTM and CDR2 is ANQGSEA. The CDR3 is CSVDSGYGYTF. Here the CDR3 DNA reads TGCAGCGTTGACTCGGGGTATGGCTACACCTTC.

The chain has TRBV30 and TRBJ2-3; 7 bases agree with TRBD1. The length of the CDR3 is 13 residues. Germline CDR1 is GTSNPN and CDR2 is SVGIG (reference sequence). With V trimmed by 5 bases and J by 5 bases, 7 bases remained unmatched. The CDR3 nucleotides are TGTGCCTGGTTAGGACAGGTGCTAGATACGCAGTATTTT. Its protein is CAWLGQVLDTQYF.

The chain recombines TRBV7-9 with TRBJ2-3, with 8 positions matching TRBD1. Germline CDR1 reads SEHNR; CDR2 reads FQNEAQ (reference sequence). The CDR3 runs 14 residues. J gave up 1 base and V 3 bases, and 0 bases lay outside the gene matches. The CDR3 spells CASSLGQGTDTQYF. The CDR3 DNA reads as TGTGCCAGCAGCTTGGGACAGGGCACAGATACGCAGTATTTT.

This chain links TRBV19 with TRBJ1-2; TRBD1 is a possible D gene (5 bases). V was clipped by 4 bases and J by 6 bases, with 9 bases between them. Germline CDR1 is LNHDA and CDR2 is SQIVND (reference sequence). The CDR3 is 12 residues long. This CDR3 reads CASSRWGNGYTF. The CDR3 DNA reads TGTGCCAGTAGTAGGTGGGGGAATGGCTACACCTTC.

With respect to this clone: The junction shows a germline mismatch at one end, possibly a read error. The rearrangement links TRBV6-1 to TRBJ2-7; D gene unclear. The CDR3 sequence is 13 residues long. Germline V gives CDR1 MNHNS, CDR2 SASEGT. The chain's CDR3 is CASREDGLDEQYF. CDR3 DNA: TGTGCCAGCAGAGAAGATGGGCTGGATGAGCAGTACTTC.

The chain employs TRBV5-1 and TRBJ1-2; no clear D. Germline V gene data show CDR1 as SGHRS and CDR2 as YFSETQ. The V end was cut by 5 bases, the J end by 8 bases, with 16 bases between. The CDR3 spans 13 residues. The CDR3 here is CASSPDWARGYTF. Written as DNA, the CDR3 is TGCGCCAGCAGTCCGGACTGGGCCAGGGGCTACACCTTC.

V usage is TRBV5-1 and J usage is TRBJ2-5, with D perhaps TRBD1 or TRBD2 (6 bases each). There are 15 residues in the CDR3. Germline values: CDR1 SGHRS, CDR2 YFSETQ. The germline V and J ends were trimmed by 4 bases and 0 bases, with 13 bases remaining between them. The CDR3 DNA sequence: TGCGCCAGCAGCCTGGGGGGCGGCTACCAAGAGACCCAGTACTTC. This sequence encodes CASSLGGGYQETQYF.

The chain joins TRBV19 to TRBJ1-5; D remains unclear. CDR3 length: 15 residues. Germline assignment: CDR1 LNHDA and CDR2 SQIVND (reference sequence). V gave up 1 base and J gave up 0 bases, with 7 bases separating them. CDR3 bases: TGTGCCAGTAGTATAGGCCTCTATAGCAATCAGCCCCAGCATTTT. Amino acid sequence: CASSIGLYSNQPQHF.

V usage is TRBV6-4 and J usage is TRBJ2-3, with TRBD2 identical over 12 bases. The CDR3 length is 15 residues. Per germline, CDR1 MRHNA and CDR2 SNTAGT. With 2 bases clipped from V and 3 bases from J, the junction kept 0 bases outside the gene matches. For the CDR3, the DNA is TGTGCCAGCAGTGACCTAGCGGGAGGGACAGATACGCAGTATTTT. Translation: CASSDLAGGTDTQYF.

In DNA form, the CDR3 reads TGCGCCAGCAGTGAGTCCCGAGGCGTAAAAGCTTTCTTT. Protein: CASSESRGVKAFF. This chain joins TRBV10-1 and TRBJ1-1; D gene ambiguous. Germline values: CDR1 WNHNN, CDR2 SYGVQD (reference sequence). The CDR3 is made up of 13 amino acids. The ends were cut back, 0 bases at V and 9 bases at J, with 11 bases in the middle.

V is TRBV5-6 and J is TRBJ1-5, with D possibly being TRBD1 (5 bases). Germline CDR1 SGHDT, CDR2 YYEEEE. CDR3 length equals 15 residues. V lost 2 bases and J 4 bases, leaving 13 bases between the germline ends. DNA for the CDR3: TGTGCCAGCAGCTTCTTGGGGGAGCTAAATCAGCCCCAGCATTTT. Protein product: CASSFLGELNQPQHF.

This clone came up a few times. The CDR3 DNA follows: TGCGCCAGCAGACGGGGGGACACCGGGGAGCTGTTTTTT. Translated: CASRRGDTGELFF. The V and J genes are TRBV5-1 and TRBJ2-2, with 7 bases that match TRBD2. Germline V CDR1 and CDR2: SGHRS, YFSETQ. This CDR3 region has 13 residues. V dropped 5 bases and J dropped 3; count of bases not matched to a gene: 1.

This rearrangement joins TRBV10-3 to TRBJ2-7; D is perhaps TRBD2 (7 bases). CDR1 ENHRY and CDR2 SYGVKD come from the germline V gene. This CDR3 is 16 amino acids long. Deletions cut 4 bases from V and 2 bases from J, with 18 bases between. In nucleotides, the CDR3 is TGTGCCATCAGTGGGTCGCGGCGGGGGCGCACCTACGAGCAGTACTTC. Its translation: CAISGSRRGRTYEQYF.

The genes are TRBV6-6 and TRBJ2-7; D is uncertain. V lost 6 bases, J lost 2 bases, and 20 bases lay in between. Germline V gives CDR1 MNHNY, CDR2 SVGAGI (reference sequence). The CDR3 has 16 amino acids. The DNA for the CDR3 is TGTGCCAGCAGCCCCACCGCCGGGCGATATCCCTACGAGCAGTACTTC. It specifies CASSPTAGRYPYEQYF.

The chain joins TRBV5-1 to TRBJ2-2, with 7 bases that match TRBD1. CDR1 and CDR2 from the germline V gene are SGHRS and YFSETQ. Trimming at V came to 4 bases and at J to 6 bases, leaving 9 bases not matched to a gene. The CDR3 has 15 amino acids. CDR3 loop: CASSRTTGVSGELFF. In nucleotides, the CDR3 is TGCGCCAGCAGCCGTACCACAGGGGTATCCGGGGAGCTGTTTTTT.

This chain links TRBV27 with TRBJ2-7; no reliable D call. V was pared by 6 bases and J by 2 bases, with 17 bases between. CDR1 and CDR2 from the germline V gene are MNHEY and SMNVEV (reference sequence). The CDR3 spans 15 residues. CDR3 loop: CASSPLGLTPYEQYF. DNA of the CDR3: TGTGCCAGCAGCCCGTTGGGCTTAACACCCTACGAGCAGTACTTC.

The rearrangement joins TRBV18 to TRBJ2-7, with 13 bases that match TRBD2. Germline V gene lookup returns CDR1 KGHSH and CDR2 LQKENI. The junction had 8 bases not matched to a gene; V was cut back by 6 bases and J by 3 bases. This CDR3 is 16 amino acids long. The chain's CDR3 is CASSLGTSGTNYEQYF. The CDR3 region has the DNA TGTGCCAGCTCCCTCGGGACTAGCGGGACAAACTACGAGCAGTACTTC.

Concerning this clone: In the same sample, other DNA sequences code for this CDR3. In nucleotides, the CDR3 is TGCAGCGTTGAAGATACTAGCGGGAGGGCCTTAAGTGTTCTCACAGATACGCAGTATTTT. As protein: CSVEDTSGRALSVLTDTQYF. The chain employs TRBV29-1 and TRBJ2-3, with 13 bases matching TRBD2. V lost 0 bases to trimming and J lost 2 bases; unmatched junction nucleotides: 14. The V gene's germline CDR1 is SQVTM and CDR2 ANQGSEA. The CDR3 length is 20 residues.

This clone was counted between two and nine times. This chain uses TRBV11-2 with TRBJ2-1; maybe TRBD1 (6 bases). Trimming cost V 4 bases and J 9 bases, with 25 bases left between them. The length of the CDR3 is 17 residues. Germline V gene sequence: CDR1 SGHAT, CDR2 FQNNGV. CDR3 region: CASSSPQGHAPPPEQFF. The CDR3 bases are TGTGCCAGCAGCTCCCCACAGGGCCACGCACCCCCCCCTGAGCAGTTCTTC.

The chain joins TRBV27 to TRBJ2-7, with 12 nucleotides matching TRBD2. Germline V lookup: CDR1 MNHEY, CDR2 SMNVEV (reference sequence). The trim removed 5 bases at V and 2 bases at J, leaving 10 bases unmatched. The CDR3 is made up of 17 amino acids. The chain's CDR3 is CASSPETGLAGTYEQYF. The DNA for the CDR3 is TGTGCCAGCAGTCCAGAAACGGGACTAGCGGGCACCTACGAGCAGTACTTC.

This chain joins TRBV10-2 and TRBJ2-7, with D perhaps TRBD1 (5 bases). V lost 6 bases and J lost 0, with 12 bases in between. CDR1 is WSHSY and CDR2 is SAAADI in the germline V gene. The CDR3 loop spans 14 amino acids. The CDR3 sequence is CASSLDRSSYEQYF. CDR3 nucleotide sequence: TGCGCCAGCAGCCTAGACAGAAGCTCCTACGAGCAGTACTTC.

J is TRBJ2-3 and V is TRBV5-1; D may be TRBD1 (6 bases). Germline-derived CDR1 and CDR2 are SGHRS and YFSETQ. V lost 5 bases, J lost 4 bases, and 11 bases lay in between. The CDR3 is made up of 13 amino acids. CDR3 sequence (DNA): TGCGCCAGCAGAATAGGACAGTCAGATACGCAGTATTTT. It yields the protein CASRIGQSDTQYF.

J is TRBJ2-1 and V is TRBV5-8; unclear D gene. The CDR3 loop spans 16 amino acids. Trimming cost V 3 bases and J 2 bases, with 15 bases left between them. The germline CDR1 and CDR2 sequences are SGHTS and YDEGEE. Here the CDR3 DNA reads TGTGCCAGCAGCTCGGGCCCGGGTAGGGCCTACAATGAGCAGTTCTTC. Its protein is CASSSGPGRAYNEQFF.

The chain carries TRBV18 and TRBJ2-1, with unresolved D. The CDR3 spans 16 residues. Between the trimmed V and J ends, which lost 3 bases and 3 bases, there was a span of 15 bases. Germline V gene lookup returns CDR1 KGHSH and CDR2 LQKENI. CDR3 nucleotide sequence: TGTGCCAGCTCACCGGCTTCCCTTACTTTCTACAATGAGCAGTTCTTC. Protein: CASSPASLTFYNEQFF.

CDR3 region: CASSTSGLYGYTF. CDR3 in DNA: TGTGCCAGCAGTACATCAGGACTCTATGGCTACACCTTC. The chain is built from TRBV2 and TRBJ1-2; no clear D gene. CDR1 is SNHLY and CDR2 is FYNNEI in the germline V gene. The CDR3 totals 13 residues. With 5 bases removed from V and 4 bases from J, the gap between germline ends came to 11 bases.